The rows below give T cell receptor beta chains drawn from one sample of a study of blood T cell repertoires in COVID-19. The method was immunoSEQ multiplex PCR; TCRdb's version includes in-frame clones alone and lacks a portion of them. Seen here are around 86,000 clones, around 87% observed once, and the top ten hold under 8%. Specimen: peripheral blood. These receptor sequences come from a human donor with acute or convalescent COVID-19. The donor label of this sample is uncertain. The CDR3 runs from the conserved cysteine through the conserved F or W. The D gene is left open where the match is weak. A clone size is listed for some rows: how often the clone was seen (once, few, many), or a class if it is expanded.

clone_size	v_call	d_call	j_call	cdr3_aa	cdr3_nt
NA	TRBV19	NA	TRBJ2-5	CASSIARLPGGGGEETQYF	TGTGCCAGTAGTATAGCCCGCCTACCAGGGGGCGGGGGAGAAGAGACCCAGTACTTC
NA	TRBV28	NA	TRBJ1-6	CASRHPRVYNSPLHF	TGTGCCAGCAGACACCCCAGGGTCTATAATTCACCCCTCCACTTT
NA	TRBV19	TRBD2	TRBJ2-3	CASSMTGGYTQYF	TGTGCCAGTAGTATGACCGGGGGGTATACGCAGTATTTT
once	TRBV19	TRBD1	TRBJ1-1	CASSPLDRVTEAFF	TGTGCCAGTAGTCCTCTCGACAGGGTCACTGAAGCTTTCTTT
NA	TRBV4-1	TRBD2	TRBJ2-5	CASSPLAGGRETQYF	TGCGCCAGCAGCCCCCTAGCGGGGGGGCGAGAGACCCAGTACTTC
NA	TRBV19	TRBD1	TRBJ1-5	CASSMGDSYQPQHF	TGTGCCAGTAGTATGGGGGACAGTTATCAGCCCCAGCATTTT
NA	TRBV19	NA	TRBJ1-2	CASTGYGYTF	TGTGCCAGTACGGGGTATGGCTACACCTTC
NA	TRBV20-1	TRBD1	TRBJ1-2	CSAPGQGGYTF	TGCAGTGCCCCGGGACAGGGAGGCTACACCTTC
NA	TRBV29-1	TRBD1	TRBJ1-2	CSTYQGQGVGGYTF	TGCAGCACTTACCAAGGACAGGGAGTGGGTGGCTACACCTTC
NA	TRBV30	NA	TRBJ1-2	CAWSVSGDRRYTF	TGTGCCTGGAGTGTAAGCGGGGACCGGCGCTACACCTTC
NA	TRBV28	TRBD1	TRBJ1-5	CASRGGRGLTGQPQHF	TGTGCCAGCAGGGGTGGCAGGGGGTTAACCGGTCAGCCCCAGCATTTT
NA	TRBV5-1	NA	TRBJ2-3	CASMGGTDTQYF	TGCGCCAGTATGGGAGGTACAGATACGCAGTATTTT
NA	TRBV5-8	TRBD1	TRBJ2-3	CASSLWQGAGDTQYF	TGTGCCAGCAGCTTGTGGCAGGGGGCTGGAGATACGCAGTATTTT
NA	TRBV5-3	TRBD1	TRBJ2-7	CARSLPGQGCHEQYF	TGTGCCAGAAGCTTGCCGGGACAGGGGTGCCACGAGCAGTACTTC
NA	TRBV5-8	NA	TRBJ1-2	CASSLAQVRYGYTF	TGTGCCAGCAGCTTGGCGCAGGTGCGTTACGGCTACACCTTC
NA	TRBV7-9	TRBD2	TRBJ2-3	CASTAGGGGGLAQYF	TGTGCCAGCACCGCCGGGGGCGGGGGGGGCTTGGCGCAGTATTTT
NA	TRBV5-5	NA	TRBJ2-2	CASSASGSIHPGELFF	TGTGCCAGCAGCGCCTCCGGGTCTATCCACCCCGGGGAGCTGTTTTTT
NA	TRBV10-1	TRBD1	TRBJ2-7	CASSEPGQANEQYF	TGCGCCAGCAGTGAACCGGGACAGGCCAACGAGCAGTACTTC
medium-sized	TRBV27	TRBD2	TRBJ2-1	CASGTSGGLFSYNEQFF	TGTGCCAGCGGGACTAGCGGGGGCCTTTTCTCCTACAATGAGCAGTTCTTC
NA	TRBV29-1	TRBD1	TRBJ2-7	CSVDLTTRQGWGEQYF	TGCAGCGTTGACCTGACAACTCGACAGGGATGGGGCGAGCAGTACTTC
NA	TRBV4-3	TRBD1	TRBJ1-6	CASSQNRGANSPLHF	TGCGCCAGCAGCCAAAACAGGGGGGCCAATTCACCCCTCCACTTT
NA	TRBV6-2/TRBV6-3	NA	TRBJ1-5	CASSPGVLQPQHF	TGTGCCAGCAGTCCAGGGGTTTTACAGCCCCAGCATTTT